This T cell receptor (beta chain) is drawn from a study of identical twins. Study observations and caveats: Potential partial confounding of zero-insertion analyses by invariant MAIT and iNKT cells was noted. Those out-of-frame alpha sequences shared by twins showed an excess of low generation probability. Carriage of fewer insertions was seen in abundant cord blood beta clonotypes, whereas memory repertoires showed none.

Germline CDR1 is MNHEY and CDR2 is SVGAGI. V gave up 7 bases and J gave up 7 bases; unmatched junction bases: 7. The length of the CDR3 is 14 residues. This clonotype was seen only a few times. The antigen is unknown. One entry per CDR3 protein results from TCRdb running MiXCR on the 5' RACE reads. The sample consists of 1.5 million to 2 million distinct CDR3 sequences, roughly a third of them appearing once. Every donor was a healthy Caucasian. This sequence originates from a newborn girl in good health. The chain combines TRBV6-5 with TRBJ1-6; TRBD1 agrees at 7 bases. Sequencing was carried out using cord blood. In DNA, the CDR3 is TGTGCCAGCACCCTCGACAGGGTGAATTCACCCCTCCACTTT. It yields the protein CASTLDRVNSPLHF.